This TCR beta chain was captured in a study of beta chain features in type 1 diabetes. Study results and limitations: Shorter templates might be favored by PCR, equally in patients and controls.

Germline V CDR1 and CDR2: SGHTA, FQGNSA. V was shortened by 4 bases and J by 3 bases, with 7 bases between the two germline ends. The CDR3 consists of 14 residues. This clone showed up many times. No antigen is known for it. Around 100 mL of blood, on average, came from one heparinised draw per donor. The sequenced template was cDNA made from the entire isolated RNA. TCRdb's table, derived via immunoSEQ multiplex PCR, lists solely in-frame clones and lacks some. This sample has hundreds of thousands of clones, with approximately 15% found just once. The sequenced sample was central memory CD4+ T cells from blood. The TCR comes from a man aged 25 to 40 in good health. The rearrangement uses TRBV7-2 and TRBJ2-6; no definite D call. CDR3: CASSSRRGANVLTF. As DNA, the CDR3 is TGTGCCAGCAGCTCCCGGCGTGGGGCCAACGTCCTGACTTTC.